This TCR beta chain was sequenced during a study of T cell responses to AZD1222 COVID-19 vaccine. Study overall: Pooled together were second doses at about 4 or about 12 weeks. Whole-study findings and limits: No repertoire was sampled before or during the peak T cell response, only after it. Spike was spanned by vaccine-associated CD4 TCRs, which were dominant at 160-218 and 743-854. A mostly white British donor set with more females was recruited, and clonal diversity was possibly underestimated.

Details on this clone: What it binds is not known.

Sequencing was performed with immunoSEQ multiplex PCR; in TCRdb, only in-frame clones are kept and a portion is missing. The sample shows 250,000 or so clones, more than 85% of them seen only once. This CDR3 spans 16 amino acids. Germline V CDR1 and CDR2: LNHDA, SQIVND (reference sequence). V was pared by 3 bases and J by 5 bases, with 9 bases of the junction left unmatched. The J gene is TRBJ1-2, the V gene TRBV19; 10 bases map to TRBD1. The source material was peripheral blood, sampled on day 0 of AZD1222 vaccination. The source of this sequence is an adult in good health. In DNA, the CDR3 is TGTGCCAGTAGTATGCCGGGACAGGGGTTATGGTATGGCTACACCTTC. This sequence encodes CASSMPGQGLWYGYTF.